This T cell receptor (beta chain) was retrieved from a study of circulating and synovial CD4+ cells in juvenile arthritis. Profiled with immunoSEQ multiplex PCR; TCRdb holds only in-frame clones, not every one. The sample carries 30,000 to 40,000 clones, about 95% recorded once. General study findings and limits: Traditional Vbeta family usage analysis missed the pathogenic-like versus bulk difference. Bulk blood CD4 samples held at least an order of magnitude more or fewer genomes than CPL. These blood cells shared more CDR3 sequences with synovium than bulk blood.

Trimming removed 0 bases from V and 2 bases from J; junction bases left unmatched: 11. The CDR3 has 19 residues. To note about this clone: The antigen is undetermined.

Donors were patients with active juvenile idiopathic arthritis. The source of this sequence is a human donor with juvenile idiopathic arthritis. V gene TRBV5-3 combines with J gene TRBJ2-5; 12 nucleotides line up with TRBD2. TRBV5-3 is an ORF, with its function uncertain. The sample was CD4+ T cells from blood. DNA for the CDR3: TGTGCCAGAAGCTTGGGTTGGCGGCTAGCGGGAGGGAGGCAAGAGACCCAGTACTTC. It translates to CARSLGWRLAGGRQETQYF.